What follows are 30 T cell receptor beta chains derived from one specimen sequenced in a study of vaccination and CD4 T cells after COVID-19. The treatment was: approximately 11-day PBMC culture with coronavirus spike peptide pools or control peptides (ViraFEST assay). With the Oncomine TCR Beta short-read assay, DNA from cultured CD4+ T cells was sequenced. TCRdb used MiXCR to reprocess the PCR reads, holding one entry per CDR3 protein. Of approximately 9,300 distinct CDR3 sequences in the sample, more than 20% were seen once. Antigen specificity for these receptors is unknown. The sample here was CD4+ T cells from blood, cultured in vitro, taken before SARS-CoV-2 vaccination. All receptors derive from a human donor who received a COVID-19 vaccine.

This clonotype was seen more than once but under ten times. The chain links TRBV12-3 or TRBV12-4 to TRBJ1-2; TRBD1 is a possible D gene (5 bases). The V gene lost 0 bases and the J gene lost 2 bases, with 10 bases spanning the gap. The CDR3 runs to 15 residues. The CDR3 is CASSLAGDGNYGYTF. The CDR3 coding sequence is TGTGCCAGCAGTTTAGCGGGGGACGGAAACTATGGCTACACCTTC.

This clonotype turned up a few times. V gene TRBV20-1 combines with J gene TRBJ2-1; 9 bases match TRBD2. Unmatched junction bases numbered 6, after V lost 5 bases and J lost 7 bases. Germline CDR1 DFQATT, CDR2 SNEGSKA (reference sequence). This CDR3 has 13 residues. The CDR3 is CSAAPSGENEQFF. The CDR3 region has the DNA TGCAGTGCTGCCCCTAGCGGGGAAAATGAGCAGTTCTTC.

The V call is TRBV19, the J call TRBJ1-4, with 7 positions matching TRBD1. The length of the CDR3 is 16 residues. With V trimmed by 4 bases and J by 4 bases, 9 bases remained unmatched. Germline-derived CDR1 and CDR2 are LNHDA and SQIVND (reference sequence). CDR3 nucleotides: TGTGCCAGTAGTACGGGGACAGCCAACTATAATGAAAAACTGTTTTTT. Translating gives CASSTGTANYNEKLFF. Together with reference TRBV19 and TRBJ1-4, the CDR3 gives the full variable domain: DGGITQSPKYLFRKEGQNVTLSCEQNLNHDAMYWYRQDPGQGLRLIYYSQIVNDFQKGDIAEGYSVSREKKESFPLTVTSAQKNPTAFYLCASSTGTANYNEKLFFGSGTQLSVL.

This rearrangement joins TRBV25-1 to TRBJ2-7; no clear D gene. This CDR3 spans 13 amino acids. Germline CDR1 MGHDK, CDR2 SYGVNS. Trimming left V 5 bases short and J 1 base short, with 9 bases between. CDR3 nucleotides: TGTGCCAGCAGTCGGGTAGGTTCCTACGAGCAGTACTTC. Encoded protein: CASSRVGSYEQYF.

The chain has TRBV20-1 and TRBJ2-5; TRBD2 is a possible D gene (5 bases). CDR1 and CDR2 (germline): DFQATT, SNEGSKA (reference sequence). The germline V and J ends were trimmed by 2 bases and 2 bases, with 12 bases remaining between them. CDR3 length equals 14 residues. CDR3 DNA: TGCAGTGCTAGACGAGGGAGCTTACAAGAGACCCAGTACTTC. Translation gives CSARRGSLQETQYF.

The J gene is TRBJ1-1, the V gene TRBV18; 8 nucleotides align to TRBD1. Germline trimming cut 6 bases from V and 1 base from J; bases unmatched to any gene: 4. CDR1 KGHSH and CDR2 LQKENI come from the germline V gene. This CDR3 contains 14 residues. The CDR3 DNA sequence: TGTGCCAGCTCGCCGGGACAGGAGAACACTGAAGCTTTCTTT. This codes for CASSPGQENTEAFF.

By its share, this clonotype is medium-sized (0.01 to 0.1%). The chain links TRBV6-1 to TRBJ1-2; D gene unclear. This CDR3 comprises 16 residues. From germline, CDR1 is MNHNS and CDR2 SASEGT. Trimming took 3 bases from V and 4 from J, leaving 18 bases between them. In nucleotides, the CDR3 is TGTGCCAGCAGTGAGCGTGGGGTCCAAAGCTCCTATGGCTACACCTTC. Translation gives CASSERGVQSSYGYTF.

This chain links TRBV10-3 with TRBJ2-5; TRBD2 might be the D (5 bases). Germline V gives CDR1 ENHRY, CDR2 SYGVKD. The V gene lost 7 bases and the J gene lost 5 bases, with 20 bases spanning the gap. CDR3 length equals 15 residues. The CDR3 region is CAITLPRGFRETQYF. DNA for the CDR3: TGTGCCATCACCTTACCACGGGGTTTCAGGGAGACCCAGTACTTC.

This clonotype was found a few times. The genes are TRBV11-3 and TRBJ1-6, with D possibly being TRBD1 (5 bases). Per the germline V gene, CDR1 is SGHNT and CDR2 is YENEEA. There are 13 residues in the CDR3. Trimming took 3 bases from V and 7 from J, leaving 7 bases between them. This CDR3 reads CASSFSGNSPLHF. For the CDR3, the DNA is TGTGCCAGCAGCTTCTCAGGGAATTCACCCCTCCACTTT.

This clonotype was observed a few times. The chain uses TRBV25-1 and TRBJ1-2; D not certain. CDR1 is MGHDK and CDR2 is SYGVNS in the germline V gene. Between the trimmed V and J ends, which lost 5 bases and 0 bases, there was a span of 7 bases. The length of the CDR3 is 13 residues. Written as DNA, the CDR3 is TGTGCCAGCAGTAACGGGGCTAACTATGGCTACACCTTC. It codes for CASSNGANYGYTF.

This chain links TRBV20-1 with TRBJ2-3; 8 bases line up with TRBD2. From germline, CDR1 is DFQATT and CDR2 SNEGSKA (reference sequence). The CDR3 spans 15 residues. Trimming cost V 7 bases and J 4 bases; bases outside gene matches: 13. CDR3 in DNA: TGCAGTGTCAGCTCCCCGCGGGGGGTCTCAGATACGCAGTATTTT. Protein product: CSVSSPRGVSDTQYF.

There are a few counts of this clonotype. The chain links TRBV12-3 or TRBV12-4 to TRBJ2-2; D gene uncertain. Trimming pared 2 bases from V and 5 bases from J, leaving 6 bases between. The CDR3 contains 13 residues. As DNA, the CDR3 is TGTGCCAGCAGTTTAACCAATACCGGGGAGCTGTTTTTT. It is translated as CASSLTNTGELFF.

This clonotype was detected a few times. The CDR3 region is CAFKGAITYNEQFF. CDR3 coding DNA: TGTGCCTTTAAGGGGGCCATAACCTACAATGAGCAGTTCTTC. The chain is built from TRBV30 and TRBJ2-1; 7 nucleotides line up with TRBD1. Losses at the gene ends were 7 bases for V and 2 bases for J; bases not matched to a gene: 8. The CDR3 spans 14 residues. Germline-derived CDR1 and CDR2 are GTSNPN and SVGIG (reference sequence).

This clonotype turned up a few times. The chain uses TRBV20-1 and TRBJ2-2; unclear D gene. This CDR3 comprises 13 residues. With 7 bases removed from V and 5 bases from J, the gap between germline ends came to 14 bases. Per germline, CDR1 DFQATT and CDR2 SNEGSKA (reference sequence). CDR3 in amino acids: CSVSRQETGELFF. The CDR3 DNA sequence: TGCAGTGTAAGCCGCCAGGAGACCGGGGAGCTGTTTTTT.

There are a few counts of this clonotype. The V call is TRBV20-1, the J call TRBJ1-3; 7 bases are a match to TRBD1. Per germline, CDR1 DFQATT and CDR2 SNEGSKA (reference sequence). The CDR3 covers 18 residues. V was clipped by 0 bases and J by 0 bases; unmatched bases: 11. The CDR3 DNA follows: TGCAGTGCTAGAGATAGAGTTAAGACAGGGCACTCTGGAAACACCATATATTTT. Translation gives CSARDRVKTGHSGNTIYF.

This sequence joins TRBV2 and TRBJ2-5; 13 bases line up with TRBD2. J lost 1 base, V lost 2 bases, and 4 bases had no gene match. Looked up from germline, CDR1 is SNHLY and CDR2 is FYNNEI. This CDR3 has 17 amino acids. CDR3 nucleotide sequence: TGTGCCAGCAGTGAAAGGACTAGCGGGGGACCCCAAGAGACCCAGTACTTC. This gives the protein CASSERTSGGPQETQYF.

The chain has TRBV19 and TRBJ1-3; D perhaps matches TRBD1 (6 bases). The CDR3 is 15 amino acids. Trimming removed 0 bases at V and 4 bases at J, with 10 bases between. Germline CDR1 is LNHDA and CDR2 is SQIVND (reference sequence). Written as DNA, the CDR3 is TGTGCCAGTAGTATAGATACAGGGAGAGGAAACACCATATATTTT. This codes for CASSIDTGRGNTIYF.

A word on this clonotype: One end of the junction fails to match germline, which may point to a read error. This rearrangement joins TRBV28 to TRBJ1-2, with 7 bases fitting TRBD1. This CDR3 is built from 12 residues. In germline, CDR1 is MDHEN, CDR2 SYDVKM. In DNA form, the CDR3 reads TGTGCCAGCAGTCCCGTCGAAGGGACAGAGATCTTC. This sequence encodes CASSPVEGTEIF.

There are a few counts of this clonotype. The chain carries TRBV19 and TRBJ1-6; D uncertain. V was trimmed by 4 bases and J by 0 bases, leaving 4 bases between them. The CDR3 runs to 14 residues. CDR1 is LNHDA, CDR2 SQIVND, per germline (reference sequence). CDR3 amino acids: CASSRISYNSPLHF. In nucleotides, the CDR3 is TGTGCCAGTAGTAGGATCTCCTATAATTCACCCCTCCACTTT.

The V call is TRBV25-1, the J call TRBJ2-2, with D tentatively TRBD1 or TRBD2 (6 bases each). The CDR3 has 14 amino acids. From germline, CDR1 is MGHDK and CDR2 SYGVNS. The V gene lost 6 bases and the J gene lost 8 bases, with 16 bases spanning the gap. The CDR3 DNA sequence: TGTGCCAGCAGAAATAGGGGGGCAGGTGGGGAGCTGTTTTTT. It encodes CASRNRGAGGELFF.

This clonotype was counted a few times. The gene calls are TRBV19 and TRBJ1-2, with D unresolved. Deletions cut 3 bases from V and 1 base from J, with 15 bases between. This CDR3 has 16 amino acids. Per germline, CDR1 LNHDA and CDR2 SQIVND (reference sequence). CDR3 sequence: CASSMLPIRSNYGYTF. CDR3 in DNA: TGTGCCAGTAGTATGTTACCCATACGGAGTAACTATGGCTACACCTTC.

This clonotype was detected only a few times. The chain recombines TRBV27 with TRBJ1-6; the D is unclear. CDR3 length: 13 residues. V shed 3 bases and J shed 9 bases, with 9 bases lying between them. Germline V CDR1 and CDR2: MNHEY, SMNVEV (reference sequence). CDR3 region: CASSFYKVSPLHF. For the CDR3, the DNA is TGTGCCAGCAGTTTTTACAAGGTTTCACCCCTCCACTTT.

A few counts support this clonotype. The genes are TRBV10-3 and TRBJ1-3; tentatively, D is TRBD1 (6 bases). CDR1 is ENHRY and CDR2 is SYGVKD in the germline V gene. Trimming cost V 5 bases and J 0 bases, with 14 bases left between them. This CDR3 spans 16 amino acids. The DNA for the CDR3 is TGTGCCATCAGTAGGGGGGGAATCTCCTCTGGAAACACCATATATTTT. The encoded protein is CAISRGGISSGNTIYF.

The V call is TRBV28, the J call TRBJ2-7; D call uncertain. CDR1 is MDHEN, CDR2 SYDVKM, per germline. The V gene lost 6 bases and the J gene lost 0 bases, with 9 bases spanning the gap. The CDR3 runs 13 residues. The CDR3 nucleotides are TGTGCCAGCAGACCCGTAGGCTCCTACGAGCAGTACTTC. This translates into CASRPVGSYEQYF. The whole variable domain, filled in from reference TRBV28 and TRBJ2-7, reads DVKVTQSSRYLVKRTGEKVFLECVQDMDHENMFWYRQDPGLGLRLIYFSYDVKMKEKGDIPEGYSVSREKKERFSLILESASTNQTSMYLCASRPVGSYEQYFGPGTRLTVT.

The V and J genes are TRBV20-1 and TRBJ2-5; possible D gene TRBD1, 6 bases. Trimming removed 5 bases from V and 5 bases from J, with 15 bases in between. This CDR3 is 13 amino acids long. Looked up from germline, CDR1 is DFQATT and CDR2 is SNEGSKA (reference sequence). The CDR3 loop is CSAPRQGQETQYF. The CDR3 nucleotides are TGCAGTGCTCCGAGACAAGGACAGGAGACCCAGTACTTC.

This clonotype was observed a handful of times. The chain employs TRBV20-1 and TRBJ1-1, with TRBD1 as a possible D gene (5 bases). Trimming removed 0 bases from V and 0 bases from J, with 8 bases in between. Looked up from germline, CDR1 is DFQATT and CDR2 is SNEGSKA (reference sequence). This CDR3 is built from 14 residues. CDR3 protein: CSARDRGLNTEAFF. CDR3 in DNA: TGCAGTGCTAGAGATCGGGGGTTGAACACTGAAGCTTTCTTT.

This clonotype was seen only a few times. The V call is TRBV10-3, the J call TRBJ2-5, with a tentative D call TRBD1 (6 bases). V lost 4 bases to trimming and J lost 5 bases, with 14 bases between them. The germline V gene encodes CDR1 ENHRY and CDR2 SYGVKD. This CDR3 spans 14 amino acids. CDR3 sequence: CAISGATGLETQYF. CDR3 DNA: TGTGCCATCAGTGGGGCTACAGGGTTGGAGACCCAGTACTTC.

The chain joins TRBV5-5 to TRBJ2-1, with D maybe TRBD2 (7 bases). Germline V gene data show CDR1 as SGHKS and CDR2 as YYEKEE (reference sequence). The CDR3 has 20 residues. The V gene lost 3 bases and the J gene lost 9 bases, with 34 bases spanning the gap. The CDR3 bases are TGTGCCAGCAGCTCCCACGTTGGGGGGGGGCAATTCTCTTTGCATAGTGAGCAGTTCTTC. Translated: CASSSHVGGGQFSLHSEQFF.

The chain carries TRBV12-3 or TRBV12-4 and TRBJ2-5; D may match TRBD1 or TRBD2 (5 bases each). The V and J ends lost 1 base and 5 bases respectively, with 8 bases between them. The CDR3 is 13 residues long. CDR3 protein: CASSLDRRETQYF. The CDR3 region has the DNA TGTGCCAGCAGTTTAGACAGGAGGGAGACCCAGTACTTC.

V is TRBV29-1 and J is TRBJ2-6; 11 nucleotides line up with TRBD2. The CDR3 consists of 18 residues. Trimming at V came to 1 base and at J to 1 base, leaving 6 bases not matched to a gene. Per the germline V gene, CDR1 is SQVTM and CDR2 is ANQGSEA. The CDR3 loop is CSVEAVAGGSSGANVLTF. The CDR3 DNA is TGCAGCGTTGAAGCCGTAGCGGGGGGGTCTTCTGGGGCCAACGTCCTGACTTTC.